One and the same sample provided the 8 T cell receptor beta chains below, sequenced in a study of control samples from healthy donors and cancer patients (dated by TCRdb to about 2020). Library creation used the immunoSEQ multiplex PCR assay. The table comes from immuneACCESS by way of TCRdb, which keeps in-frame sequences with V and J called. Part of the clones is missing from these tables; in studies checked, under half for an unresolved V gene and the rest for unknown reasons. This sample has 120,000 or so clones in its table, and about 90% of those were observed once. 1.5% to 2% of the sample lies in the top ten. Sequencing used blood. All receptors derive from a man in his late teens or twenties in good health.

This clone was seen once. The CDR3: CASSVYTSTDTQYF. As DNA, the CDR3 is TGTGCCAGCAGTGTATATACTAGCACAGATACGCAGTATTTT. The chain couples TRBV27 to TRBJ2-3; no clear D gene. The CDR3 is made up of 14 amino acids. V was clipped by 5 bases and J by 0 bases, with 9 bases between them. CDR1 is MNHEY and CDR2 is SMNVEV in the germline V gene (reference sequence).

V and J are TRBV12-3 or TRBV12-4 and TRBJ2-5, with a weak D call TRBD2 (5 bases). This CDR3 is 13 amino acids long. Trimming shortened V by 6 bases and J by 5 bases, and 13 bases separated the two germline ends. CDR3 nucleotide sequence: TGTGCCAGCAGCATAGGACTGGTCGAGACCCAGTACTTC. It specifies CASSIGLVETQYF.

With regard to this clone: This sequence may be a read error, since a much larger clone differs from it by one base. Different DNA sequences within this sample yield the same CDR3. J is TRBJ1-5 and V is TRBV5-1; D unclear. CDR3 size: 13 residues. Trimming shortened V by 0 bases and J by 3 bases, and 4 bases separated the two germline ends. The germline V gene encodes CDR1 SGHRS and CDR2 YFSETQ. The CDR3 nucleotides are TGCGCCAGCAGCTTGGAGGTCAATCAGCCCCAGCATTTT. Translating it yields CASSLEVNQPQHF.

The gene calls are TRBV3-1 (or the pseudogene TRBV3-2) and TRBJ2-2; 13 bases line up with TRBD2. V lost 4 bases and J lost 6; bases outside the gene matches: 14. This CDR3 is 19 amino acids long. Looked up from germline, CDR1 is LGHDT and CDR2 is YNNKEL (reference sequence). CDR3 sequence: CASSPLGPWTSGSAGELFF. The CDR3 nucleotides read TGTGCCAGCAGCCCCCTGGGCCCGTGGACTAGCGGGAGCGCCGGGGAGCTGTTTTTT.

The chain joins TRBV7-2 to TRBJ2-7; D not resolved. CDR1 SGHTA and CDR2 FQGNSA come from the germline V gene. V dropped 3 bases and J dropped 6 bases, with 9 bases sitting between them. The CDR3 totals 12 residues. The CDR3 sequence: CASSFNRVEQYF. The CDR3 DNA reads TGTGCCAGCAGCTTTAACCGGGTCGAGCAGTACTTC.

The V call is TRBV19, the J call TRBJ1-1; D is possibly TRBD1 (5 bases). This CDR3 is built from 15 residues. Germline V gene data show CDR1 as LNHDA and CDR2 as SQIVND (reference sequence). V shed 5 bases and J shed 0 bases, with 13 bases lying between them. The DNA for the CDR3 is TGTGCCAGTAGTCCCTGGGGGGGGATGAACACTGAAGCTTTCTTT. Amino acid sequence: CASSPWGGMNTEAFF.

This clone occurred once. The chain has TRBV29-1 and TRBJ2-1; 13 bases are a match to TRBD2. The CDR3 extends over 13 amino acids. The germline CDR1 and CDR2 sequences are SQVTM and ANQGSEA. V shed 8 bases and J 7 bases; nucleotides not matched to a gene: 5. CDR3 loop: CSLLAGGPNEQFF. CDR3 coding DNA: TGCAGCTTACTAGCGGGAGGGCCAAATGAGCAGTTCTTC.

This chain links TRBV7-9 with TRBJ1-3, with D tentatively TRBD1 (6 bases). CDR3 length: 15 residues. Trimming took 4 bases from V and 0 from J, leaving 10 bases between them. Germline lookup yields CDR1 SEHNR and CDR2 FQNEAQ (reference sequence). CDR3 residues: CASSSGDTSGNTIYF. CDR3 in DNA: TGTGCCAGCAGCTCCGGGGACACCTCTGGAAACACCATATATTTT.